A selection of T cell receptor beta chains follows, all from one sample in a study of OX40 agonist ivuxolimab in advanced cancers. Using immunoSEQ multiplex PCR, the repertoire was profiled, and TCRdb retains in-frame clones only, with some absent. This sample has some 77,000 clones; over 75% occur once, and the top ten carry approximately 5.5%. The sequencing used CD4+ or CD8+ T cells sorted from blood, collected in a trial of the OX40 agonist ivuxolimab. These receptors were taken from an adult with an advanced solid tumor such as melanoma, head and neck, liver or kidney cancer. The CDR3 runs from the conserved cysteine through the conserved F or W. The D gene is left open where the match is weak. Some rows have no size entry. The others give once, few or many, or a class for an expanded clone.

cdr3_nt cdr3_aa j_call v_call clone_size d_call
TGTGCCAGCAGCTGGAGGGAGACCCAGTACTTC CASSWRETQYF TRBJ2-5 TRBV7-9 once -
TGTGCCAGCAGCTTAGTGCGTCCAAATTCACCCCTCCACTTT CASSLVRPNSPLHF TRBJ1-6 TRBV11-2 few -
TGTGCCAGCAGTTACTCTCGTACGGGGGGTGGCTATGGCTACACCTTC CASSYSRTGGGYGYTF TRBJ1-2 TRBV6-5 - -
TGTGCCAGCAGCCCAACGTTCGGGGGAGGGCAGTTCTTC CASSPTFGGGQFF TRBJ2-1 TRBV9 - -
TGCGCCAGCAGCCGACCCATGGGGGGGAGGGGGTTAACGCAGTATTTT CASSRPMGGRGLTQYF TRBJ2-3 TRBV4-1 - -
TGTGCCAGCAGCGTTGGACAGATGAACACTGAAGCTTTCTTT CASSVGQMNTEAFF TRBJ1-1 TRBV9 - -
TGCGCCAGCAGCCAAGAGTTGGGCCGAACCTACGAGCAGTACTTC CASSQELGRTYEQYF TRBJ2-7 TRBV4-1 - -
TGTGCCAGCAGTGCCATCGGACAGGGATCTGAAGCTTTCTTT CASSAIGQGSEAFF TRBJ1-1 TRBV2 - TRBD1
TGCGCCAGCAGCCGGGGGGTTTACAATGAGCAGTTCTTC CASSRGVYNEQFF TRBJ2-1 TRBV4-1 - -
TGTGCTAGTGGCCCTCAACGGGGGCGATGGCATTTT CASGPQRGRWHF TRBJ1-5 TRBV12-5 - -
TGTGCCAGCAGCTTAGATCAGGCGTCAGGGGAGACCCAGTACTTC CASSLDQASGETQYF TRBJ2-5 TRBV5-4 - -
TGCGCCAGCAGCCAAGAGCAGATGAACACCGGGGAGCTGTTTTTT CASSQEQMNTGELFF TRBJ2-2 TRBV4-1 - -
TGTGCCAGCAGCTTGGGATGGGAGAGCACAGATACGCAGTATTTT CASSLGWESTDTQYF TRBJ2-3 TRBV5-6 few -
TGCGCCAGCAGCTTGACCCCGGGACGTGGGACCGGGGAGCTGTTTTTT CASSLTPGRGTGELFF TRBJ2-2 TRBV5-1 - -
TGCGCCAGCAGCTTGGCCGGACTAGGGGGTGGTGAGCAGTTCTTC CASSLAGLGGGEQFF TRBJ2-1 TRBV5-1 - -
TGTGCCAGCAGCTTTAAGGGGGAGAAAAACAATGAGCAGTTCTTC CASSFKGEKNNEQFF TRBJ2-1 TRBV5-4 - -
TGTGCCAGCAGTCTGAGGGAGGGGATGACTGAAGCTTTCTTT CASSLREGMTEAFF TRBJ1-1 TRBV6-1 once -
TGTGCCAGCAGTTACTCAGCATTGTTCGAGCAGTACTTC CASSYSALFEQYF TRBJ2-7 TRBV6-5 - -
TGTGCCAGTAGTTCCCCAGGGAAGGGGAGCAATCAGCCCCAGCATTTT CASSSPGKGSNQPQHF TRBJ1-5 TRBV19 - -
TGCGCCAGCAGCTTGGAGAGCTCCTACAATGAGCAGTTCTTC CASSLESSYNEQFF TRBJ2-1 TRBV5-1 - -
TGTGCCAGCAGTGTCGGGGGAGCCACAGATACGCAGTATTTT CASSVGGATDTQYF TRBJ2-3 TRBV6-4 - -
TGCGCCAGCAGCCAAGGACTAGCGGGACAAGAGACCCAGTACTTC CASSQGLAGQETQYF TRBJ2-5 TRBV5-1 - TRBD2
TGTGCCAGCTGGACCAGGCTCTCCTACGAGCAGTACTTC CASWTRLSYEQYF TRBJ2-7 TRBV6-1 - -
TGTGCCAGCAGCGTAGTGGGGCACGGCTACACCTTC CASSVVGHGYTF TRBJ1-2 TRBV9 few -
TGTGCCAGCAGTTACCATTATTCTAACCCAAACTATGGCTACACCTTC CASSYHYSNPNYGYTF TRBJ1-2 TRBV6-5 - -
TGTGCCAGCAGTTCCCCGGGACTAGGCCTTTACGAGCAGTACTTC CASSSPGLGLYEQYF TRBJ2-7 TRBV6-5 - TRBD2
TGTGCCAGCAGTTTATCTTCAGGGCAATCGGTTCATGGCTACACCTTC CASSLSSGQSVHGYTF TRBJ1-2 TRBV27 medium-sized -
TGTGCCAGCAGCTCCTATTATGAAGTGCGGGAGAGGAGGGAGCAGTTCTTC CASSSYYEVRERREQFF TRBJ2-1 TRBV21-1 - -
TGTGCCAGCAGCCGGGAGGAGGGCAATGAGCAGTTCTTC CASSREEGNEQFF TRBJ2-1 TRBV7-2 - TRBD2
TGTGCCAGCAGCAACTCTGTTGGGCGGGCAAATACGCAGTATTTT CASSNSVGRANTQYF TRBJ2-3 TRBV6-4 - -
TGCGCCATACGACTAGCGGGTATTTGCTACGAGCAGTACTTC CAIRLAGICYEQYF TRBJ2-7 TRBV10-1 few TRBD2
TGTGCCAGCTCAAGCGGACAGCGTTCTAGCTCTGGGGCCAACGTCCTGACTTTC CASSSGQRSSSGANVLTF TRBJ2-6 TRBV18 - -
TGTGCCAGCAGCTTAGCACAGCTCTCCTACGAGCAGTACTTC CASSLAQLSYEQYF TRBJ2-7 TRBV7-2 - -